Presented here are 14 T cell receptor beta chains from one specimen sequenced in a study of cytomegalovirus exposure and HLA in healthy donors. Sequenced by immunoSEQ multiplex PCR; TCRdb stores in-frame clones only, minus some. The sample has around 150,000 clones; roughly 92% are singletons. Sequenced input: PBMCs. These receptors originate from a man aged 18 to 29 in good health and CMV-seronegative.

The V call is TRBV5-4, the J call TRBJ2-7, with D possibly being TRBD2 (6 bases). The CDR3 is 15 residues long. V lost 0 bases to trimming and J lost 0 bases, with 10 bases between them. Germline loops: CDR1 SGHNT, CDR2 YYREEE (reference sequence). The CDR3, as DNA: TGTGCCAGCAGCTTGGTCGCGGGGAACTCCTACGAGCAGTACTTC. It encodes CASSLVAGNSYEQYF.

This clone was recorded once. The chain has TRBV9 and TRBJ1-5; the D is unclear. The CDR3 has 16 residues. Trimming cost V 3 bases and J 0 bases, with 13 bases left between them. CDR1 and CDR2 (germline): SGDLS, YYNGEE. CDR3 protein: CASSADGLYSNQPQHF. CDR3 DNA: TGTGCCAGCAGCGCGGACGGACTCTATAGCAATCAGCCCCAGCATTTT.

The rearrangement links TRBV20-1 to TRBJ2-7; D is perhaps TRBD1 (5 bases). The germline V gene encodes CDR1 DFQATT and CDR2 SNEGSKA (reference sequence). This CDR3 is 11 amino acids long. V was clipped by 6 bases and J by 3 bases, with 9 bases between them. The DNA for the CDR3 is TGCAGTGCAGGGGCCAACTACGAGCAGTACTTC. Protein: CSAGANYEQYF.

The V gene is TRBV30, the J gene TRBJ2-1; TRBD2 matches 11 bases. V was clipped by 0 bases and J by 5 bases; unmatched bases: 3. This CDR3 has 15 residues. The germline gives CDR1 GTSNPN, CDR2 SVGIG (reference sequence). The CDR3 reads CAWSVRLAGNNEQFF. The CDR3 DNA reads TGTGCCTGGAGTGTACGACTAGCGGGGAACAATGAGCAGTTCTTC.

This chain joins TRBV5-1 and TRBJ2-3; tentatively, D is TRBD2 (5 bases). This CDR3 comprises 14 residues. Germline CDR1 reads SGHRS; CDR2 reads YFSETQ. The V end was cut by 0 bases, the J end by 5 bases, with 10 bases between. This CDR3 reads CASSLEAGLDTQYF. DNA for the CDR3: TGCGCCAGCAGCTTGGAGGCGGGTTTAGATACGCAGTATTTT.

This clone has just one count. The J gene is TRBJ1-5, the V gene TRBV6-6; no reliable D call. The germline V and J ends were trimmed by 7 bases and 5 bases, with 15 bases remaining between them. CDR1 and CDR2 from the germline V gene are MNHNY and SVGAGI (reference sequence). This CDR3 is 14 amino acids long. The CDR3 bases are TGTGCCAGCACTACCGAGAGGGCAGATCAGCCCCAGCATTTT. As protein: CASTTERADQPQHF.

This chain connects TRBV7-9 to TRBJ1-2; D is undetermined. The germline V gene encodes CDR1 SEHNR and CDR2 FQNEAQ (reference sequence). Trimming took off 1 base at V and 4 bases at J, with 4 bases between the two ends. The CDR3 spans 12 residues. The CDR3 nucleotides are TGTGCCAGCAGCTTAGGCAGCTATGGCTACACCTTC. Its translation: CASSLGSYGYTF.

This rearrangement joins TRBV5-1 to TRBJ1-4, with D perhaps TRBD1 (5 bases). Germline lookup yields CDR1 SGHRS and CDR2 YFSETQ. The CDR3 has 16 residues. Trimming took 1 base from V and 8 from J, leaving 18 bases between them. The CDR3 region is CASSLIRQGGYEKLFF. The CDR3 DNA follows: TGCGCCAGCAGCTTGATCAGGCAGGGAGGTTACGAAAAACTGTTTTTT.

V gene TRBV5-1 combines with J gene TRBJ2-1; TRBD2 matches at 12 bases. Germline V gene data show CDR1 as SGHRS and CDR2 as YFSETQ. V shed 0 bases, J shed 10 bases, and the junction held 2 bases outside the gene matches. The CDR3 has 14 residues. CDR3 region: CASSLGTSGDEQFF. The CDR3 DNA sequence: TGCGCCAGCAGCTTGGGGACTAGCGGGGACGAGCAGTTCTTC. Combining the CDR3 with reference TRBV5-1 and TRBJ2-1 gives the whole variable domain KAGVTQTPRYLIKTRGQQVTLSCSPISGHRSVSWYQQTPGQGLQFLFEYFSETQRNKGNFPGRFSGRQFSNSRSEMNVSTLELGDSALYLCASSLGTSGDEQFFGPGTRLTVL.

The CDR3 loop reads CASGGTGGYNEQFF. The CDR3 nucleotides read TGTGCTAGTGGCGGGACAGGGGGCTACAATGAGCAGTTCTTC. The chain joins TRBV12-5 to TRBJ2-1; 11 bases are a match to TRBD1. The CDR3 covers 14 residues. Germline V lookup: CDR1 LGHNT, CDR2 FRNRAP. J was trimmed by 3 bases and V by 6 bases; bases with no gene match: 1.

The chain employs TRBV7-2 and TRBJ1-2; 7 bases are a match to TRBD1. The CDR3 consists of 15 residues. Germline V gene sequence: CDR1 SGHTA, CDR2 FQGNSA. V lost 5 bases and J lost 3; bases outside the gene matches: 9. CDR3 bases: TGTGCCAGCAGCACCCGAGGGGGCAGAGACTATGGCTACACCTTC. It translates to CASSTRGGRDYGYTF.

The V and J genes are TRBV27 and TRBJ2-1; 11 bases line up with TRBD2. Germline-derived CDR1 and CDR2 are MNHEY and SMNVEV (reference sequence). Losses at the gene ends were 4 bases for V and 5 bases for J; bases not matched to a gene: 4. The CDR3 has 15 residues. The CDR3 region has the DNA TGTGCCAGCAGTTCCGGGACTAGCGGAAACAATGAGCAGTTCTTC. Its protein is CASSSGTSGNNEQFF.

V gene TRBV29-1 combines with J gene TRBJ2-7; D is perhaps TRBD1 (6 bases). CDR1 SQVTM and CDR2 ANQGSEA come from the germline V gene. V was trimmed by 0 bases and J by 3 bases, leaving 18 bases between them. The CDR3 contains 16 residues. Here the CDR3 reads CSVEDQCTGKFYEQYV. For the CDR3, the DNA is TGCAGCGTTGAAGATCAGTGCACAGGGAAATTCTACGAGCAGTACGTC.

The rearrangement links TRBV2 to TRBJ1-5; 7 positions agree with TRBD1. V lost 4 bases and J lost 4; bases outside the gene matches: 7. Germline CDR1 and CDR2: SNHLY and FYNNEI. The CDR3 totals 15 residues. The CDR3 loop reads CASSGAGGQNQPQHF. The DNA of the CDR3 is TGTGCCAGCAGTGGGGCAGGGGGACAGAATCAGCCCCAGCATTTT.